This TCR beta chain was identified during a study of early stage breast cancer tumors (dated by TCRdb to 2016 to 2017). Background on the whole study: Of the roughly 15 invasive breast tumors, about a dozen were found to be estrogen receptor-positive, progesterone receptor-positive and HER2-negative. Of the roughly twelve ER+/PR+/HER2- tumors, eight were classified as invasive ductal carcinomas and four as invasive lobular carcinomas. A read coverage of roughly 10-fold per sample was achieved on average. The samples as a whole yielded approximately 3,000,000 detected templates, corresponding to about 1 million unique clonotypes. Overall study results and their limits: Analysis by tumor subtype was prevented by the small cohort size. Sequencing bulk genomic DNA from unsorted cells could not capture chain pairing or functional markers like CD4, CD8 and FOXP3. Repertoires from blood and normal breast were more alike than repertoires from blood and tumor, and in about 85% of the 16 patients, comparing each tissue with blood separated tumor from normal. Compared with adjacent normal breast tissue, tumors had higher clonality and roughly 2.5-fold greater T cell density. Enriched TCRB sequences shared across patients were mostly commonly generated sequences, unlikely to play an important role in the tumor microenvironment.

Two independent genomic DNA replicates were amplified for each sample, with around 0.5 ug used for blood and around 1.5 ug for tumor or normal breast. Following the manufacturer's instructions, the ImmunoSeq Intro kit was used to carry out TCRB sequencing on genomic DNA. For absolute quantification, the roughly 34-cycle multiplex PCR included proprietary primers along with spike-in control sequences. Single-end 150-bp reads were used to sequence an 87-bp fragment spanning the CDR3 and the flanking V and J genes. Each lane of an Illumina MiSeq using version 3.0 chemistry carried seven multiplexed samples, with two replicates per sample. Concerning the study's data processing: The vendor's proprietary pipeline processed the raw data and merged both replicates into a single result for each sample. To define clonotypes, the study grouped productive rearrangements that shared the V-gene family, CDR3 amino acid sequence and J-gene segment. Clonality was calculated as 1 minus the normalized Shannon entropy (Pielou evenness) of TCRB abundances. To estimate T cell density, the total number of templates was divided by the number of input cells, which was inferred from the amount of DNA input. Total repertoire diversity and clonality were estimated with Recon using default parameters. Clonotypes with over 0.1% abundance in tumor and at least 32-fold higher abundance in tumor than in normal breast were defined as tumor-enriched. TCRdb carries this immuneACCESS record with in-frame sequences only. Its versions omit some clonotypes, under half of them owing to an unresolved V gene in the studies checked, with the rest unexplained. Clonal size and the V and J genes are those of that table, whereas D and trimming came from the DNA. The sample table lists some 58,000 clones, roughly 80% of them with a count of one. The top ten clones comprise less than 4% of the sample.

The study profiled bulk TCR beta-chain repertoires in matched peripheral blood, tumor and adjacent normal breast tissue taken from some 17 patients with early-stage breast cancer. Before surgery, roughly 5-10 mL of whole blood was collected in EDTA tubes and processed within 2 hours. Peripheral blood mononuclear cells were isolated by Ficoll-Paque centrifugation in SepMate-50 tubes. For storage in liquid nitrogen, PBMCs were cryopreserved as aliquots of about 2 to 4.5 million cells in roughly 90% FBS with roughly 10% DMSO. The Qiagen AllPrep DNA/RNA Mini kit was used for genomic DNA extraction. To note about this clone: This clone's antigen is unknown. No per-base quality is available; no much larger clone lies one base away.

The CDR3 runs 14 residues from the cysteine to the phenylalanine. Left in the record is the CDR3 DNA by itself, 42 bases read in frame from the first base. CDR1 and CDR2 are drawn from the germline V gene: SGHTA, FQGTGA. The trim is 0 bases for V and 4 bases for J, with a gap of 9 bases between the germline ends. The receptor comes from a person under 45 with breast cancer. Sequencing used blood. The sequence links TRBV7-3 to TRBJ1-1; tentative D gene TRBD1, with 5 bases matching. The CDR3 region: CASSLTGPTTEAFF. Read as DNA, the sequence is TGTGCCAGCAGCTTAACGGGGCCAACCACTGAAGCTTTCTTT.